Sequencing of this T cell receptor (beta chain) was carried out in a study of blood T cell repertoires in COVID-19. Clones were sequenced by immunoSEQ multiplex PCR, and TCRdb holds only the in-frame ones, with some missing. The table has 200,000 or so clones, less than 90% seen once. For recovered donors of Cohort 3, there were two negative PCRs, clearance, or symptom resolution. The length of the CDR3 is 15 residues. V gave up 6 bases and J gave up 6 bases; unmatched junction bases: 10. Germline CDR1 reads MDHEN; CDR2 reads SYDVKM. The TCR comes from a woman under 40 who had recovered from COVID-19. The chain couples TRBV28 to TRBJ2-4, with 8 bases identical to TRBD2. Material: PBMCs or T cells enriched from blood (not recorded which). Here the CDR3 DNA reads TGTGCCAGCAGCTCCCCGCGGGGGGAAGGAAACATTCAGTACTTC. It encodes CASSSPRGEGNIQYF.